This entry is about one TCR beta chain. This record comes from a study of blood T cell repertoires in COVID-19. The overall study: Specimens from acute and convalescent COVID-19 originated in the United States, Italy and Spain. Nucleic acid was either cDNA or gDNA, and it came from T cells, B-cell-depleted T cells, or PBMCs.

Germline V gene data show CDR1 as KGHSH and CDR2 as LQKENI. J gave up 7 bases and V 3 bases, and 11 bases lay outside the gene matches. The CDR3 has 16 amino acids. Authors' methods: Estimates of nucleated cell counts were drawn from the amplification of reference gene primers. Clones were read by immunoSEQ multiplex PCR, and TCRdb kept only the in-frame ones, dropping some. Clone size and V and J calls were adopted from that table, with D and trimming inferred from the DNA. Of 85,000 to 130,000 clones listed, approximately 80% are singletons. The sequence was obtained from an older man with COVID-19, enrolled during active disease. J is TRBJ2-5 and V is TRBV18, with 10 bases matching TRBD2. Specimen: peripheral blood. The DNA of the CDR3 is TGTGCCAGCTCACCCACAGGGCTTCTAGCGGGAGCGACCCAGTACTTC. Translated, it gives CASSPTGLLAGATQYF.